This paragraph reports one T cell receptor beta chain. Its antigen is currently unknown. From the germline J gene comes the end of the CDR3, since the read stops 3 residues before it. The entry originates in a study of T cells in women clearing cervical HPV infection. In the study overall: Cases were women with histologically confirmed HPV16-related CIN3 or worse, including a couple of invasive cancers.

Trimming removed 6 bases at V and 1 base at J, with 9 bases between. CDR1 is SEHNR and CDR2 is FQNEAQ in the germline V gene (reference sequence). The CDR3 runs to 14 residues. Sequencing was performed with immunoSEQ multiplex PCR; in TCRdb, only in-frame clones are kept and a portion is missing. This repertoire includes 40,000 to 55,000 clones. Findings and limits, study-wide: CIN3+ cases had significantly higher TCR repertoire richness than controls, but evenness did not differ.

This TCR came from a woman between 18 and 70 years old with a cervical HPV16 infection that either progressed to CIN3+ or cleared (not recorded which). The sample taken for sequencing was blood buffy coat. The chain is built from TRBV7-9 and TRBJ2-2; TRBD1 is a possible D gene (5 bases). The CDR3 loop reads CASRPQGNTGELFF. CDR3 DNA (partial): TGTGCCAGCAGACCCCAGGGGAACACCGGGGAG. The full variable domain, rest sourced from reference TRBV7-9 and TRBJ2-2, is DTGVSQNPRHKITKRGQNVTFRCDPISEHNRLYWYRQTLGQGPEFLTYFQNEAQLEKSRLLSDRFSAERPKGSFSTLEIQRTEQGDSAMYLCASRPQGNTGELFFGEGSRLTVL.